This TCR beta chain was found in a study of blood T cell repertoires in COVID-19. Study context: Specimens from acute and convalescent COVID-19 originated in the United States, Italy and Spain.

V lost 1 base and J lost 12, with 15 bases in between. Germline CDR1 reads LNHNV; CDR2 reads YYDKDF (reference sequence). This CDR3 is 13 amino acids long. This table comes from immunoSEQ multiplex PCR, and its TCRdb copy is limited to in-frame clones, with some not included. The sample contains approximately 210,000 clones, about 89% of which appear only once. The specimen was peripheral blood. This TCR was sampled from a woman aged 40-49 years with acute or convalescent COVID-19. The chain links TRBV15 to TRBJ1-1; no clear D gene. DNA for the CDR3: TGTGCCACCAGCAGAGGGCCCGCTGCATCACCTTTCTTT. Translating gives CATSRGPAASPFF. Filled out from reference TRBV15 and TRBJ1-1, the complete variable domain reads DAMVIQNPRYQVTQFGKPVTLSCSQTLNHNVMYWYQQKSSQAPKLLFHYYDKDFNNEADTPDNFQSRRPNTSFCFLDIRSPGLGDTAMYLCATSRGPAASPFFGQGTRLTVV.